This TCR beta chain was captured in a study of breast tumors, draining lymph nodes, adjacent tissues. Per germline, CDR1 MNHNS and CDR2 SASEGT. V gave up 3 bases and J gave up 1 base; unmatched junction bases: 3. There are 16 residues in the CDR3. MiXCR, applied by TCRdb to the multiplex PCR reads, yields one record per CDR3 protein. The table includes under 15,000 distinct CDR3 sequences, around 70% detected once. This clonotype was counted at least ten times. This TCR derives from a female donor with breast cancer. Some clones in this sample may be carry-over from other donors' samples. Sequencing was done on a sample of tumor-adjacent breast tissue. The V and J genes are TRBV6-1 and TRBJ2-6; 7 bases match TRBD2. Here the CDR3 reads CASSDGGRSGANVLTF. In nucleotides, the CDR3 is TGTGCCAGCAGTGACGGGGGGAGGTCTGGGGCCAACGTCCTGACTTTC.